This T cell receptor (beta chain) was identified during a study of early T cells in non-severe SARS-CoV-2 infection. Study details: Sequencing of bulk RNA from unsorted whole blood was done, without chain pairing.

This CDR3 contains 17 residues. V lost 6 bases to trimming and J lost 5 bases; unmatched junction nucleotides: 14. Germline V CDR1 and CDR2: SGHTA, FQGNSA. This clonotype was counted a few times. TCRdb re-called the 5' RACE reads through MiXCR, storing one row per CDR3 protein. The data show roughly 69,000 distinct CDR3 sequences, with roughly a tenth seen just once and 4.5% to 6.5% held by the top ten. The source is an adult who was a healthcare worker with PCR-confirmed SARS-CoV-2 infection or an uninfected control (not recorded which). The specimen was whole blood. The chain employs TRBV7-2 and TRBJ2-4; 9 nucleotides agree with TRBD2. CDR3 in amino acids: CASSPHRGVAGENIQYF. CDR3 in DNA: TGTGCCAGCAGTCCTCACAGGGGCGTAGCGGGGGAAAACATTCAGTACTTC.